Listed below are T cell receptor beta chains from one sample, sequenced in a study of blood T cell repertoires in COVID-19. Sequencing used immunoSEQ multiplex PCR; TCRdb keeps in-frame clones, though not all of them. The sample lists approximately 160,000 clones, 65% to 85% occurring once. The specimen was peripheral blood. These receptors were taken from a woman older than 75 with acute or convalescent COVID-19. Each CDR3 is given with its conserved first and last residue. The D gene is left open where the match is weak. A row's size may be missing; if present it is once, few, many or a size class.

v_call,clone_size,d_call,j_call,cdr3_nt,cdr3_aa
TRBV5-8,NA,NA,TRBJ1-6,TGTGCCAGCAGCTTGATAGGGACACATAATTCACCCCTCCACTTT,CASSLIGTHNSPLHF
TRBV7-2,NA,TRBD1,TRBJ1-2,TGTGCCAGCAGCCCCGGGACAGGTCACTATGGCTACACCTTC,CASSPGTGHYGYTF
TRBV5-1,NA,TRBD1,TRBJ1-1,TGCGCCAGCAGCTTGGGGAACAGGGGAGTAACTGAAGCTTTCTTT,CASSLGNRGVTEAFF
TRBV2,NA,TRBD1,TRBJ1-5,TGTGCCAGCACCAAGGGGGCGACGGGCAATCAGCCCCAGCATTTT,CASTKGATGNQPQHF
TRBV24-1,once,NA,TRBJ1-2,TGTGCCACCAGTGATCCCCAGGGTGGTGGCTACACCTTC,CATSDPQGGGYTF
TRBV6-1,NA,TRBD2,TRBJ2-7,TGTGCCAGCAGTGAACAGAACGGGAGGATCGACGAGCAGTACTTC,CASSEQNGRIDEQYF
TRBV5-1,NA,NA,TRBJ2-3,TGCGCCAGCAGGGACTCATCCCTGGCAGATACGCAGTATTTT,CASRDSSLADTQYF
TRBV5-1,few,TRBD2,TRBJ2-3,TGCGCCAGCAGCTCCCTAGCGGGGTCAACCGGTACGCAGTATTTT,CASSSLAGSTGTQYF
TRBV10-2,NA,TRBD2,TRBJ2-1,TGCGCCAGCAATGACTTAGCGGGAGTAAGGTACAATGAGCAGTTCTTC,CASNDLAGVRYNEQFF
TRBV29-1,NA,TRBD1,TRBJ1-2,TGCAGCGTTTTCGAAAAGGGACAGGGCCATGGCTACACCTTC,CSVFEKGQGHGYTF
TRBV30,NA,TRBD1,TRBJ1-5,TGTGCCTGGAGCACGGGACAGGGGAGATATCAGCCCCAGCATTTT,CAWSTGQGRYQPQHF
TRBV7-2,NA,TRBD2,TRBJ2-5,TGTGCCAGCAGCTTAGCTAGCGGGGCCGGAACAGGTCAAGAGACCCAGTACTTC,CASSLASGAGTGQETQYF
TRBV5-4,NA,NA,TRBJ1-6,TGTGCCAGCAGCTTGGTGGGGCGATTCTCCTATAATTCACCCCTCCACTTT,CASSLVGRFSYNSPLHF
TRBV2,NA,NA,TRBJ1-1,TGTGCCAGCAGTGTCCAGACTGTGAACACTGAAGCTTTCTTT,CASSVQTVNTEAFF
TRBV6-1,NA,NA,TRBJ1-4,TGTGCCAGCAGTGAACCAGGCGCCGCCGCGCAGGGCGGTGGAAAACTGTTTTTT,CASSEPGAAAQGGGKLFF
TRBV18,NA,NA,TRBJ2-1,TGTGCCAGCTCACCACCTATACAGGGTTATGAGCAGTTCTTC,CASSPPIQGYEQFF
TRBV9,NA,NA,TRBJ1-6,TGTGCCAGCAGCGTAGACAGCGGATGGGCTTCACCCCTCCACTTT,CASSVDSGWASPLHF
TRBV13,NA,TRBD1,TRBJ1-3,TGTGCCAGCAGCCCCGACCGGGACAGCGGAAACACCATATATTTT,CASSPDRDSGNTIYF
TRBV7-8,NA,NA,TRBJ1-1,TGTGCCAGCAGCTTAGGGGGAGGGGGGACTGAAGCTTTCTTT,CASSLGGGGTEAFF
TRBV6-6,NA,NA,TRBJ1-2,TGTGCCAGCAGTACCGGGGAAAGTGGCTACACCTTC,CASSTGESGYTF
TRBV11-2,NA,TRBD1,TRBJ2-7,TGTGCCAGCAGCTTAGAAGGGACAGGGGAGTACGAGCAGTACTTC,CASSLEGTGEYEQYF
TRBV25-1,NA,NA,TRBJ1-2,TGTGCCAGCAGTGCCACCCACCCGGGACAATCCTATGGCTACACCTTC,CASSATHPGQSYGYTF
TRBV10-3,NA,TRBD2,TRBJ2-7,TGTGCCATCAGTCCAGGACTAGCAGGCTCCTACGAGCAGTACTTC,CAISPGLAGSYEQYF
TRBV6-6,NA,TRBD1,TRBJ2-4,TGTGCCAGCAGGGAGACAGGGTCCCACAAAAACATTCAGTACTTC,CASRETGSHKNIQYF
TRBV27,NA,TRBD1,TRBJ2-1,TGTGCCAGCAGCAGAGGGGGCCTCTCCTACAATGAGCAGTTCTTC,CASSRGGLSYNEQFF
TRBV7-3,NA,NA,TRBJ2-5,TGTGCCAGCAGCTTCGCGGGCGAAGAGACCCAGTACTTC,CASSFAGEETQYF
TRBV7-3,NA,NA,TRBJ2-7,TGTGCCAGCAGCCCCCAAGGGGGGGTGAGAGAGCAGTACTTC,CASSPQGGVREQYF
TRBV3-1/TRBV3-2,few,NA,TRBJ1-3,TGTGCCGCTATGAGGGGAAACACCATATATTTT,CAAMRGNTIYF
TRBV5-8,NA,TRBD1,TRBJ2-5,TGTGCCAGCAGCTGGGGGACAGGGGAGAAGACCCAGTACTTC,CASSWGTGEKTQYF
TRBV6-5,NA,TRBD1,TRBJ1-1,TGTGCCACCGTCGGACAGGGGAGTGTCACTGAAGCTTTCTTT,CATVGQGSVTEAFF
TRBV27,NA,TRBD1,TRBJ1-1,TGTGCCAGCAGTTTAAGGGACAGGAGGACCTGGAACACTGAAGCTTTCTTT,CASSLRDRRTWNTEAFF
TRBV5-1,NA,TRBD1,TRBJ1-6,TGCGCCAGCAGCTCGGGACAGCCTAGCTCCTATAATTCACCCCTCCACTTT,CASSSGQPSSYNSPLHF
TRBV19,NA,NA,TRBJ1-4,TGTGCCAGTAGGTTCGAGGGCGGAAAACTGTTTTTT,CASRFEGGKLFF
TRBV18,NA,NA,TRBJ2-2,TGTGCCAGCTCACCATACGGGCAGGGTTGGCTGTTTTTT,CASSPYGQGWLFF
TRBV13,NA,NA,TRBJ1-2,TGTGCCAGCAGCTTAGTAGGACAGCGGAGAGGCTATGGCTACACCTTC,CASSLVGQRRGYGYTF
TRBV5-1,once,NA,TRBJ1-1,TGCGCCAGCAGCCCACAGGGATGGGGCACTGAAGCTTTCTTT,CASSPQGWGTEAFF
TRBV4-2,NA,NA,TRBJ1-2,TGTGCCAGCAGCCAAGAAAGTCAGGGGTACGGCTACACCTTC,CASSQESQGYGYTF
TRBV6-2/TRBV6-3,NA,TRBD2,TRBJ2-3,TGTGCCAGCAGTCCCCTAGCGGGGGGGCCGGGTACGCAGTATTTT,CASSPLAGGPGTQYF
TRBV7-3,few,TRBD1,TRBJ2-2,TGTGCCAGCAGCCCCGGGACAGCCACCGGGGAGCTGTTTTTT,CASSPGTATGELFF
TRBV14,NA,NA,TRBJ1-2,TGTGCCAGCAGCCAAGGGCAGGGCGCTTTTATCTATGGCTACACCTTC,CASSQGQGAFIYGYTF